The next 16 T cell receptor beta chains were all read from a single sample in a study of blood T cells in healthy people across ages. The use of a sample-barcoded 5' primer and a J-beta primer mix characterized a second PCR of roughly 7 to 12 cycles. Via MiXCR, TCRdb re-called the 5' RACE reads, giving one row per CDR3 protein. The table includes roughly 1,300,000 distinct CDR3 sequences, almost 60% detected once. The sequenced sample consisted of blood. These receptors all stem from a man aged 18 to 29 in good health.

The chain links TRBV28 to TRBJ2-1; 9 positions agree with TRBD2. The germline V gene has CDR1 MDHEN and CDR2 SYDVKM. This CDR3 has 14 residues. Trimming at V came to 6 bases and at J to 7 bases, leaving 7 bases not matched to a gene. For the CDR3, the DNA is TGTGCCAGCAGCTTAGCGGGGGCTCAGAATGAGCAGTTCTTC. Its protein is CASSLAGAQNEQFF.

The chain has TRBV6-1 and TRBJ1-5; possible D gene TRBD1, 5 bases. The CDR3 runs 16 residues. Between the trimmed V and J ends, which lost 2 bases and 4 bases, there was a span of 15 bases. Germline CDR1 reads MNHNS; CDR2 reads SASEGT. The CDR3 region is CASSEPPGPPNQPQHF. In DNA, the CDR3 is TGTGCCAGCAGTGAACCCCCGGGACCCCCTAATCAGCCCCAGCATTTT.

This clonotype was seen at least ten times. The chain recombines TRBV6-1 with TRBJ2-3; 7 bases agree with TRBD2. The CDR3 contains 16 residues. The ends lost 2 bases at V and 0 bases at J; junction bases unmatched: 5. Germline lookup yields CDR1 MNHNS and CDR2 SASEGT. DNA for the CDR3: TGTGCCAGCAGTGAACGCGGGGGATTGAGCACAGATACGCAGTATTTT. Its translation: CASSERGGLSTDTQYF.

The chain has TRBV10-3 and TRBJ2-4; D is possibly TRBD2 (5 bases). Gene TRBJ2-7 matches the end of the DNA better, so the J call may be wrong. The CDR3 covers 14 residues. CDR1 and CDR2 (germline): ENHRY, SYGVKD. In nucleotides, the CDR3 is TGTGCCATCAGTGGACCCGGGATCAACTACGAGCAGTACTTC. Translating gives CAISGPGINYEQYF.

To note about this clonotype: It is unclear where the CDR3 begins or ends on the DNA, so no DNA is shown, and the CDR3 is as TCRdb lists it. The chain is built from TRBV6-1 and TRBJ1-1. The CDR3 is made up of 22 amino acids, end residues included. Per germline, CDR1 MNHNS and CDR2 SASEGT. CDR3 sequence: CASRQPPYEQYFGPGLNTEAFF.

This clonotype was seen only once. This chain links TRBV5-1 with TRBJ1-4; maybe TRBD1 (6 bases). The CDR3 extends over 14 amino acids. The ends were cut back, 2 bases at V and 5 bases at J, with 10 bases in the middle. Germline values: CDR1 SGHRS, CDR2 YFSETQ. The CDR3 reads CASSLKGDNEKLFF. The CDR3 coding sequence is TGCGCCAGCAGCTTAAAGGGGGACAATGAAAAACTGTTTTTT.

J is TRBJ2-1 and V is TRBV20-1; D possibly corresponds to TRBD2 (7 bases). The CDR3 sequence is 16 residues long. Germline CDR1 is DFQATT and CDR2 is SNEGSKA (reference sequence). V lost 0 bases and J lost 10, with 22 bases in between. This CDR3 reads CSARDSSRGGPGEQFF. CDR3 DNA sequence: TGCAGTGCTAGAGATTCGAGCCGCGGGGGCCCGGGGGAGCAGTTCTTC.

This clonotype has at least ten counts. The CDR3 region has the DNA TGCAGCGTTGGGTCCAGGACCAACGAGCAGTACTTC. It specifies CSVGSRTNEQYF. The chain carries TRBV29-1 and TRBJ2-7; D unresolved. This CDR3 comprises 12 residues. V lost 4 bases, J lost 5 bases, and 12 bases lay in between. Germline values: CDR1 SQVTM, CDR2 ANQGSEA.

This clonotype was observed a single time. The CDR3 DNA follows: TGCAGCGTCGTTGGACAGGGGTCCTATGGCTACACCTTC. Residues: CSVVGQGSYGYTF. The chain is built from TRBV29-1 and TRBJ1-2; 9 bases agree with TRBD1. Germline CDR1 is SQVTM and CDR2 is ANQGSEA. This CDR3 has 13 residues. Germline trimming cut 6 bases from V and 4 bases from J; bases unmatched to any gene: 6.

The chain joins TRBV6-1 to TRBJ2-4; the D is unclear. The last part of the DNA fits TRBJ2-7 better; the J call may be wrong. Per germline, CDR1 MNHNS and CDR2 SASEGT. This CDR3 region has 15 residues. CDR3 in DNA: TGTGCCAGCAGTGAAGCTATGGGCAGCAGCTACGAGCAGTACTTC. Amino acid sequence: CASSEAMGSSYEQYF.

The V gene is TRBV7-9, the J gene TRBJ2-7, with D perhaps matching TRBD1 (5 bases). Trimming shortened V by 8 bases and J by 6 bases, and 14 bases separated the two germline ends. The length of the CDR3 is 12 residues. The V gene's germline CDR1 is SEHNR and CDR2 FQNEAQ (reference sequence). In DNA, the CDR3 is TGTGCCAGCGAGCCCTATCAGGGCGAGCAGTACTTC. Translated: CASEPYQGEQYF.

This sequence joins TRBV11-2 and TRBJ2-7, with D possibly TRBD1 on 6 matching bases. Germline values: CDR1 SGHAT, CDR2 FQNNGV. Trimming stripped 6 bases from V and 0 bases from J, with 21 bases between. CDR3 length: 17 amino acids. CDR3 sequence reads: CASRQGRDMGTSYEQYF. The CDR3 DNA reads TGTGCCAGCAGGCAAGGCCGGGACATGGGGACCTCCTACGAGCAGTACTTC.

The chain links TRBV27 to TRBJ2-6; D ambiguous. The CDR3 is 15 amino acids. CDR1 is MNHEY and CDR2 is SMNVEV in the germline V gene (reference sequence). V dropped 2 bases and J dropped 1 base, with 6 bases sitting between them. The CDR3 DNA sequence: TGTGCCAGCAGTTTACAGGTATCTGGGGCCAACGTCCTGACTTTC. This codes for CASSLQVSGANVLTF.

This chain links TRBV27 with TRBJ2-7, with 12 nucleotides matching TRBD1. The J call may be mistaken, given a closer DNA end match to TRBJ2-5. Germline CDR1 and CDR2: MNHEY and SMNVEV (reference sequence). This CDR3 has 16 amino acids. The CDR3, as DNA: TGTGCCAGCAGTTTATGGGGACAGGGGGCAGAAGAGACCCAGTACTTC. Amino acids: CASSLWGQGAEETQYF.

This clonotype came up once. The chain recombines TRBV6-2 or TRBV6-3 with TRBJ1-6, with a weak D call TRBD1 (5 bases). Germline-derived CDR1 and CDR2 are MNHEY and SVGEGT. This CDR3 region has 22 residues. Trimming removed 4 bases at V and 0 bases at J, with 28 bases between. Here the CDR3 DNA reads TGTGCCAGCAGTTCCTCCGGGACCTACCAGGGACCCAAAAGCTCCTATAATTCACCCCTCCACTTT. Protein: CASSSSGTYQGPKSSYNSPLHF.

The chain employs TRBV5-1 and TRBJ2-4, with D maybe TRBD1 (5 bases). The CDR3 runs to 15 residues. Germline assignment: CDR1 SGHRS and CDR2 YFSETQ. V was clipped by 4 bases and J by 3 bases, with 14 bases between them. The CDR3 nucleotides are TGCGCCAGCAGCGCCAGGGTTATGGACAAAAACATTCAGTACTTC. Translation gives CASSARVMDKNIQYF.